The 23 T cell receptor beta chains in this list originate from one sample, sequenced in a study of T cells in Graves' hyperthyroidism and ophthalmopathy. Amplified regions were TCR beta CDR3 sequences from RNA transcripts. First-round RT-PCR with HTBI primers amplified the TCR CDR3 region. In TCRdb, the multiplex PCR reads were re-called with MiXCR into one record per CDR3 protein. Here the sample spans a few hundred thousand distinct CDR3 sequences, 15% to 19% being singletons. The sequenced sample consisted of blood. The receptors here all came from a woman aged 25 to 39 with Graves' hyperthyroidism.

Many counts were recorded for this clonotype. The chain uses TRBV7-2 and TRBJ1-5, with a weak D call TRBD1 (6 bases). Germline V CDR1 and CDR2: SGHTA, FQGNSA. The V and J ends lost 1 base and 3 bases respectively, with 7 bases between them. This CDR3 contains 14 residues. CDR3 nucleotide sequence: TGTGCCAGCAGCTTAGACAGGGACAATCAGCCCCAGCATTTT. Translated, it gives CASSLDRDNQPQHF. The full variable domain, with the rest looked up from reference TRBV7-2 and TRBJ1-5, is GAGVSQSPSNKVTEKGKDVELRCDPISGHTALYWYRQSLGQGLEFLIYFQGNSAPDKSGLPSDRFSAERTGGSVSTLTIQRTQQEDSAVYLCASSLDRDNQPQHFGDGTRLSIL.

This clonotype was seen a few times. The rearrangement joins TRBV19 to TRBJ2-7; the D gene could be TRBD1 or TRBD2 (5 bases each). CDR1 and CDR2 from the germline V gene are LNHDA and SQIVND (reference sequence). The V and J ends lost 2 bases and 7 bases respectively, with 21 bases between them. This CDR3 comprises 16 residues. The CDR3 coding sequence is TGTGCCAGTAGTATAAATCGGGACGGGACCGAGCGGGAGCAGTACTTC. Encoded protein: CASSINRDGTEREQYF.

This chain uses TRBV2 with TRBJ2-7; TRBD1 might be the D (7 bases). The V gene's germline CDR1 is SNHLY and CDR2 FYNNEI. The CDR3 totals 14 residues. Trimming removed 5 bases from V and 2 bases from J, with 13 bases in between. CDR3 residues: CASSSQGGTYEQYF. DNA for the CDR3: TGTGCCAGCAGTAGTCAGGGGGGAACCTACGAGCAGTACTTC.

This clonotype has a count of ten or more. The chain links TRBV12-3 or TRBV12-4 to TRBJ2-7; the match to TRBD1 covers 10 bases. V gave up 0 bases and J gave up 4 bases; unmatched junction bases: 3. The CDR3 spans 15 residues. The CDR3 sequence: CASSLAGQGGYEQYF. The CDR3 region has the DNA TGTGCCAGCAGTTTAGCCGGACAGGGGGGATACGAGCAGTACTTC.

This clonotype has just a few counts. V usage is TRBV6-6 and J usage is TRBJ1-2; 8 bases agree with TRBD1. The CDR3 has 14 amino acids. V trimming: 2 bases; J trimming: 8 bases; junction bases outside the gene matches: 7. The germline CDR1 and CDR2 sequences are MNHNY and SVGAGI (reference sequence). The CDR3 sequence: CASSYPGGAQGYTF. The CDR3 bases are TGTGCCAGCAGTTACCCAGGGGGCGCCCAGGGCTACACCTTC.

This chain links TRBV3-1 with TRBJ2-1, with D possibly being TRBD1 (7 bases). The germline CDR1 and CDR2 sequences are LGHDT and YNNKEL (reference sequence). The CDR3 spans 14 residues. V was cut by 1 base and J by 10 bases, with 14 bases left in between. The CDR3 is CASSQGRDSLEQFF. The CDR3 nucleotides read TGTGCCAGCAGCCAAGGGAGGGACAGCTTAGAGCAGTTCTTC.

This clonotype was seen only once. V gene TRBV6-5 combines with J gene TRBJ2-2; D possibly corresponds to TRBD2 (5 bases). Germline V CDR1 and CDR2: MNHEY, SVGAGI. The CDR3 totals 16 residues. Trimming cost V 2 bases and J 7 bases, with 17 bases left between them. CDR3 nucleotides: TGTGCCAGCAGTTACGCCTCAGCGGCCGATGGCGGGGAGCTGTTTTTT. This translates into CASSYASAADGGELFF.

Comments on this clonotype: Sequence at one end of the junction differs from germline and may be a read error. V gene TRBV28 combines with J gene TRBJ2-1; 11 bases fit TRBD1. Per germline, CDR1 MDHEN and CDR2 SYDVKM. The CDR3 contains 15 residues. The CDR3, as DNA: TGTGCCAGCAGTCCACTGGACAGGGGGCACGATGAGCGGTTCTTC. Its protein is CASSPLDRGHDERFF.

This clonotype was recorded many times. DNA for the CDR3: TGCAGCGGGGGTTGGTTAGCCCCGGGCACAGATACGCAGTATTTT. Its translation: CSGGWLAPGTDTQYF. The V and J genes are TRBV29-1 and TRBJ2-3, with D hard to call. Trimming left V 7 bases short and J 1 base short, with 18 bases between. From germline, CDR1 is SQVTM and CDR2 ANQGSEA. The CDR3 is 15 residues long.

This clonotype has just a few counts. The rearrangement links TRBV20-1 to TRBJ2-1; 9 bases are shared with TRBD2. With V trimmed by 1 base and J by 14 bases, 15 bases remained unmatched. Germline CDR1 DFQATT, CDR2 SNEGSKA (reference sequence). There are 15 residues in the CDR3. The CDR3 coding sequence is TGCAGTGCTAGAGCAGGTAGCGGGAGCCCCTACCGGAAGTTCTTC. This translates into CSARAGSGSPYRKFF.

This chain joins TRBV27 and TRBJ2-1, with 7 bases aligning to TRBD2. The CDR3 spans 15 residues. The V gene's germline CDR1 is MNHEY and CDR2 SMNVEV (reference sequence). V lost 3 bases, J lost 8 bases, and 10 bases stayed unmatched. CDR3 sequence (DNA): TGTGCCAGCAGTTTCCTCGGGACTAATGCTCATGAGCAGTTCTTC. Its translation is CASSFLGTNAHEQFF.

This clonotype showed up many times. The chain recombines TRBV7-8 with TRBJ2-3, with TRBD2 as a possible D gene (5 bases). Germline V gene sequence: CDR1 SGHVS, CDR2 FQNEAQ. CDR3 length: 14 amino acids. Trimming took off 0 bases at V and 9 bases at J, with 13 bases between the two ends. CDR3 DNA sequence: TGTGCCAGCAGCTTAGCGCCTGAAAGGGAGACGCAGTATTTT. The encoded protein is CASSLAPERETQYF.

This clonotype was counted at least ten times. This sequence joins TRBV29-1 and TRBJ2-3; 8 bases align to TRBD2. The CDR3 consists of 17 residues. Germline loops: CDR1 SQVTM, CDR2 ANQGSEA. V lost 0 bases to trimming and J lost 0 bases; unmatched junction nucleotides: 8. CDR3 loop: CSVEDQISGTSTDTQYF. The CDR3 nucleotides are TGCAGCGTTGAAGATCAGATTAGCGGGACCAGCACAGATACGCAGTATTTT.

The rearrangement joins TRBV19 to TRBJ2-7; D is possibly TRBD1 or TRBD2 (5 bases each). Germline loops: CDR1 LNHDA, CDR2 SQIVND (reference sequence). The length of the CDR3 is 15 residues. V was trimmed by 3 bases and J by 3 bases, leaving 15 bases between them. CDR3 coding DNA: TGTGCCAGTAGTATTCACTACCGGGACCGCTACGAGCAGTACTTC. Encoded protein: CASSIHYRDRYEQYF.

The sample holds many counts of this clonotype. The chain combines TRBV5-1 with TRBJ1-1; D is unclear. The length of the CDR3 is 13 residues. Between the trimmed V and J ends, which lost 1 base and 4 bases, there was a span of 8 bases. The germline V gene has CDR1 SGHRS and CDR2 YFSETQ. The CDR3 loop reads CASSLLSATEAFF. Here the CDR3 DNA reads TGCGCCAGCAGCTTGTTGTCAGCCACTGAAGCTTTCTTT.

This clonotype was seen a few times. J is TRBJ1-1 and V is TRBV5-1; 10 bases line up with TRBD1. The trim removed 1 base at V and 2 bases at J, leaving 11 bases unmatched. The CDR3 covers 18 residues. Germline CDR1 reads SGHRS; CDR2 reads YFSETQ. CDR3 DNA: TGCGCCAGCAGCTTGTGGGGACAGGGGTCCCCGAGCAACACTGAAGCTTTCTTT. Its translation: CASSLWGQGSPSNTEAFF. The full variable domain, its missing parts supplied by reference TRBV5-1 and TRBJ1-1, is KAGVTQTPRYLIKTRGQQVTLSCSPISGHRSVSWYQQTPGQGLQFLFEYFSETQRNKGNFPGRFSGRQFSNSRSEMNVSTLELGDSALYLCASSLWGQGSPSNTEAFFGQGTRLTVV.

This clonotype has at least ten counts. This chain joins TRBV7-8 and TRBJ1-5; the D gene is possibly TRBD1 (6 bases). The CDR3 spans 15 residues. Germline V gene data show CDR1 as SGHVS and CDR2 as FQNEAQ. The V end was cut by 2 bases, the J end by 6 bases, with 14 bases between. CDR3 in amino acids: CASSLSGVEGQPQHF. The CDR3 DNA sequence: TGTGCCAGCAGCTTATCAGGGGTAGAGGGTCAGCCCCAGCATTTT.

Many counts were recorded for this clonotype. V gene TRBV11-2 combines with J gene TRBJ2-3, with unresolved D. This CDR3 region has 10 residues. The germline V and J ends were trimmed by 5 bases and 7 bases, with 4 bases remaining between them. Looked up from germline, CDR1 is SGHAT and CDR2 is FQNNGV. This CDR3 reads CASSTNTQYF. Here the CDR3 DNA reads TGTGCCAGCAGCACCAATACGCAGTATTTT.

In this sample, this clonotype turned up a few times. V is TRBV12-3 or TRBV12-4 and J is TRBJ2-7, with 9 bases matching TRBD1. V lost 4 bases to trimming and J lost 5 bases; unmatched junction nucleotides: 6. The CDR3 runs 14 residues. The CDR3 sequence is CASSSGTGSHEQYF. Written as DNA, the CDR3 is TGTGCCAGCAGTTCCGGGACAGGGAGCCACGAGCAGTACTTC.

In its sample, this clonotype was seen many times. The chain couples TRBV10-3 to TRBJ2-1; 7 positions match TRBD1. This CDR3 comprises 16 residues. The V and J ends lost 4 bases and 2 bases, in that order; junction bases with no gene match: 8. Looked up from germline, CDR1 is ENHRY and CDR2 is SYGVKD. The CDR3 sequence is CAISAPRTGTYNEQFF. The CDR3 DNA reads as TGTGCCATCAGTGCCCCAAGGACAGGTACCTACAATGAGCAGTTCTTC.

This clonotype has a count of ten or more. The rearrangement uses TRBV7-3 and TRBJ2-1; 9 bases match TRBD2. In germline, CDR1 is SGHTA, CDR2 FQGTGA. CDR3 length: 16 residues. V lost 5 bases to trimming and J lost 2 bases; unmatched junction nucleotides: 7. CDR3 nucleotides: TGTGCCAGCAGCGAGAATAGCGGGAGTCCCTACAATGAGCAGTTCTTC. Translation gives CASSENSGSPYNEQFF.

This clonotype was recorded many times. The chain is built from TRBV2 and TRBJ2-3; D is tentatively TRBD1 or TRBD2 (5 bases each). With 6 bases removed from V and 0 bases from J, the gap between germline ends came to 13 bases. Germline V CDR1 and CDR2: SNHLY, FYNNEI. The CDR3 has 15 residues. DNA of the CDR3: TGTGCCAGCAGGGGGCGGGCCTCTAGCACAGATACGCAGTATTTT. It specifies CASRGRASSTDTQYF.

This clonotype was counted many times. V gene TRBV7-2 combines with J gene TRBJ2-2, with 9 bases lining up with TRBD2. The CDR3 has 16 residues. Germline V gene data show CDR1 as SGHTA and CDR2 as FQGNSA. V trimming: 4 bases; J trimming: 5 bases; junction bases outside the gene matches: 8. The CDR3 bases are TGTGCCAGCAGCTCGCGTACTAGCGGGTTGACCGGGGAGCTGTTTTTT. It translates to CASSSRTSGLTGELFF.